Listed below are T cell receptor beta chains from one sample, sequenced in a study of blood T cells in healthy people across ages. MiXCR, applied by TCRdb to the 5' RACE reads, yields one record per CDR3 protein. The data contain 700,000 to 850,000 distinct CDR3 sequences, under 40% of them singletons. The material sequenced was blood. The receptors stem from a young man in good health. Both conserved end residues are part of each CDR3. The order of the fields is clone size, V gene, J gene, D gene, CDR3 protein, CDR3 DNA. D genes are given only for firm matches. A row's size may be missing; if present it is once, few, many or a size class.

size: -; V: TRBV6-2/TRBV6-3; J: TRBJ1-1; D: -; CDR3: CASSPDSSNTEAFF; DNA: TGTGCCAGCAGCCCCGACAGTTCGAACACTGAAGCTTTCTTT
size: many; V: TRBV4-3; J: TRBJ2-7; D: -; CDR3: CASSQHRASYEQYF; DNA: TGCGCCAGCAGCCAGCACAGGGCTAGCTACGAGCAGTACTTC
size: -; V: TRBV20-1; J: TRBJ2-5; D: TRBD2; CDR3: CSAPLADNEQYF; DNA: TGCAGTGCCCCACTAGCGGACAATGAGCAGTACTTC
size: -; V: TRBV4-2; J: TRBJ2-4; D: -; CDR3: CASRPATSLNIQYF; DNA: TGTGCCAGCAGACCCGCGACGTCGTTAAACATTCAGTACTTC
size: few; V: TRBV7-3; J: TRBJ2-1; D: TRBD2; CDR3: CASSPRTREGLYNEQFF; DNA: TGTGCCAGCAGCCCCCGTACCCGGGAGGGACTCTACAATGAGCAGTTCTTC
size: few; V: TRBV20-1; J: TRBJ2-1; D: TRBD1; CDR3: CSATKRGQEYNEQFF; DNA: TGCAGTGCTACTAAAAGGGGACAGGAGTACAATGAGCAGTTCTTC
size: -; V: TRBV3-1; J: TRBJ2-5; D: -; CDR3: CASSQVRAEETQYF; DNA: TGTGCCAGCAGCCAAGTAAGGGCGGAAGAGACCCAGTACTTC
size: few; V: TRBV25-1; J: TRBJ2-1; D: -; CDR3: CASSESIRGYNEQFF; DNA: TGTGCCAGCAGTGAATCTATCAGGGGCTACAATGAGCAGTTCTTC
size: -; V: TRBV30; J: TRBJ2-7; D: -; CDR3: CAWSAGFPLNEQYF; DNA: TGTGCCTGGAGCGCAGGGTTTCCTTTAAACGAGCAGTACTTC
size: many; V: TRBV7-2; J: TRBJ1-2; D: TRBD1; CDR3: CASSEGQGVDYGYTF; DNA: TGTGCCAGCAGCGAGGGACAGGGAGTGGACTATGGCTACACCTTC
size: -; V: TRBV13; J: TRBJ2-4; D: -; CDR3: CASSSRSLRTGPVAKNMQYF; DNA: TGTGCCAGCAGCTCAAGAAGCCTAAGGACGGGGCCTGTCGCCAAAAACATGCAGTACTTC
size: -; V: TRBV3-1; J: TRBJ2-7; D: -; CDR3: CASSQMMTGSYEQYF; DNA: TGTGCCAGCAGCCAGATGATGACGGGCTCCTACGAGCAGTACTTC
size: once; V: TRBV6-5; J: TRBJ2-2; D: TRBD1; CDR3: CASSSPRDRGFTGELFF; DNA: TGTGCCAGCAGTTCCCCCCGGGACAGGGGGTTCACCGGGGAGCTGTTTTTT
size: many; V: TRBV12-3/TRBV12-4; J: TRBJ1-5; D: TRBD1; CDR3: CASSPLTGYSNQPQHF; DNA: TGTGCCAGCAGTCCTCTGACAGGGTATAGCAATCAGCCCCAGCATTTT
size: many; V: TRBV27; J: TRBJ1-2; D: -; CDR3: CASSLRPTLNYGYTF; DNA: TGTGCCAGCAGTTTAAGGCCAACTTTAAACTATGGCTACACCTTC
size: -; V: TRBV7-2; J: TRBJ2-1; D: TRBD2; CDR3: CAGSLASGSYNEQFF; DNA: TGTGCAGGCAGCTTAGCTAGCGGATCCTACAATGAGCAGTTCTTC
size: few; V: TRBV7-2; J: TRBJ1-1; D: -; CDR3: CASSFSGTEAFF; DNA: TGTGCCAGCAGCTTCAGCGGGACTGAAGCTTTCTTT
size: -; V: TRBV20-1; J: TRBJ1-1; D: -; CDR3: CSAPDAAATEAFF; DNA: TGCAGTGCCCCGGACGCAGCGGCCACTGAAGCTTTCTTT
size: -; V: TRBV20-1; J: TRBJ2-3; D: -; CDR3: CSALRRPESTDTQYF; DNA: TGCAGTGCTCTCCGGCGGCCGGAAAGCACAGATACGCAGTATTTT
size: -; V: TRBV6-2/TRBV6-3; J: TRBJ2-2; D: -; CDR3: CASSLTSGELFF; DNA: TGTGCCAGCAGCCTGACCAGCGGGGAGCTGTTTTTT
size: -; V: TRBV20-1; J: TRBJ2-3; D: -; CDR3: CSAGLATDTQYF; DNA: TGCAGTGCTGGTCTGGCCACAGATACGCAGTATTTT
size: -; V: TRBV9; J: TRBJ2-2; D: -; CDR3: CASSVGAAWNTGELFF; DNA: TGTGCCAGCAGCGTAGGAGCAGCCTGGAACACCGGGGAGCTGTTTTTT
size: few; V: TRBV14; J: TRBJ2-4; D: -; CDR3: CASSQEYRGLAKNIQYF; DNA: TGTGCCAGCAGCCAAGAGTACCGGGGTTTGGCCAAAAACATTCAGTACTTC
size: -; V: TRBV10-3; J: TRBJ1-1; D: -; CDR3: CAISEGPQGDTEAFF; DNA: TGTGCCATCAGTGAGGGGCCCCAAGGAGACACTGAAGCTTTCTTT
size: -; V: TRBV7-9; J: TRBJ1-2; D: -; CDR3: CASSLATAVYGYTF; DNA: TGTGCCAGCAGCTTAGCGACGGCCGTCTATGGCTACACCTTC
size: few; V: TRBV5-1; J: TRBJ2-5; D: -; CDR3: CASTWGAGTETQYF; DNA: TGCGCCAGCACCTGGGGGGCAGGGACAGAGACCCAGTACTTC
size: -; V: TRBV3-1; J: TRBJ2-7; D: -; CDR3: CASSQFGDPAYEQYF; DNA: TGTGCCAGCAGCCAATTTGGGGACCCGGCCTACGAGCAGTACTTC
size: -; V: TRBV6-1; J: TRBJ1-5; D: -; CDR3: CASSEAGGQPQHF; DNA: TGTGCCAGCAGTGAAGCCGGGGGTCAGCCCCAGCATTTT
size: -; V: TRBV6-5; J: TRBJ2-1; D: -; CDR3: CASSYSLPGSGGILRYNEQFF; DNA: TGTGCCAGCAGTTACTCCCTGCCAGGGTCTGGGGGGATTCTACGGTACAATGAGCAGTTCTTC
size: few; V: TRBV20-1; J: TRBJ1-4; D: TRBD1; CDR3: CSARDLFRQGGEKLFF; DNA: TGCAGTGCTAGAGATCTTTTTCGACAGGGAGGGGAAAAACTGTTTTTT
size: -; V: TRBV7-2; J: TRBJ2-7; D: -; CDR3: CASSLEAVSFQEPQYF; DNA: TGTGCCAGCAGCTTAGAAGCGGTCAGTTTCCAAGAGCCCCAGTACTTC